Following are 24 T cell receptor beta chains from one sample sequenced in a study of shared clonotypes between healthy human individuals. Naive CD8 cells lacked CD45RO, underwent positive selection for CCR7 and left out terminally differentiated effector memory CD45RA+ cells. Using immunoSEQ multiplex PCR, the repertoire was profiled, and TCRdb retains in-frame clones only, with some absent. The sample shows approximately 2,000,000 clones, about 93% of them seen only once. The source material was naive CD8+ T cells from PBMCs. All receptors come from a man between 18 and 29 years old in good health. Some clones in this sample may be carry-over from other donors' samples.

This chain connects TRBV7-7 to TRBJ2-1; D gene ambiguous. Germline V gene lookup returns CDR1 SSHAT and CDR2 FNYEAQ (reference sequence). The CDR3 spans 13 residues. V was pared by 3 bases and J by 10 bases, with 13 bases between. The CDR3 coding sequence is TGTGCCAGCAGCTTGGGTCCTACCTTAGAGCAGTTCTTC. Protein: CASSLGPTLEQFF.

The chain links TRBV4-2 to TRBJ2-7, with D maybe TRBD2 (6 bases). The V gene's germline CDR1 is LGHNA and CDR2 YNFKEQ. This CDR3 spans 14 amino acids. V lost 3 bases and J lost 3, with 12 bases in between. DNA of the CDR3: TGTGCCAGCAGCCAGGGACTGCAGGACTACGAGCAGTACTTC. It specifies CASSQGLQDYEQYF.

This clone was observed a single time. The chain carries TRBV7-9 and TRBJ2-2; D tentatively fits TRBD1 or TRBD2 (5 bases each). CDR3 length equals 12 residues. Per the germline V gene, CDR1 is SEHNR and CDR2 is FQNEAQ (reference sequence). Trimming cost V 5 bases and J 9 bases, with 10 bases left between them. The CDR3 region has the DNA TGTGCCAGCAGCCGGGGACCGCGGGAGCTGTTTTTT. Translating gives CASSRGPRELFF.

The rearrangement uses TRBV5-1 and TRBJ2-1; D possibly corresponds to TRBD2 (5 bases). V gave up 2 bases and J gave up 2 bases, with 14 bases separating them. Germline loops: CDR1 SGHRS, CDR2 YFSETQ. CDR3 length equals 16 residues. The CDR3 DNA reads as TGCGCCAGCAGCTTTGGGCTAGCCCAAGCCTACAATGAGCAGTTCTTC. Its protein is CASSFGLAQAYNEQFF.

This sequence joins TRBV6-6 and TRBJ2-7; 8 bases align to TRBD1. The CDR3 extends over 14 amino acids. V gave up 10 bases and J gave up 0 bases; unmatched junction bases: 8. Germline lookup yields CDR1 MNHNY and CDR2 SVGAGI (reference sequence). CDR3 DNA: TGTGCCACGTACAGGACAGGGAGCTCCTACGAGCAGTACTTC. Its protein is CATYRTGSSYEQYF.

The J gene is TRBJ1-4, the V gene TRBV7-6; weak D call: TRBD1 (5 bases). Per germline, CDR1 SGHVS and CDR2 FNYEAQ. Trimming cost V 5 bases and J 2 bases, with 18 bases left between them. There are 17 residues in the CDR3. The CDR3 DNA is TGTGCCAGCAGCCACCCATTTGAGGGGTCCACTAATGAAAAACTGTTTTTT. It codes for CASSHPFEGSTNEKLFF.

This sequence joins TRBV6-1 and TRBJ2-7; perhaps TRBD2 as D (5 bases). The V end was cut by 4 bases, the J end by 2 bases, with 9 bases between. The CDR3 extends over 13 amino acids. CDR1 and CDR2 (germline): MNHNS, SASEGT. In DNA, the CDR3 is TGTGCCAGCAGTGCTGACGGGGCCTACGAGCAGTACTTC. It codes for CASSADGAYEQYF.

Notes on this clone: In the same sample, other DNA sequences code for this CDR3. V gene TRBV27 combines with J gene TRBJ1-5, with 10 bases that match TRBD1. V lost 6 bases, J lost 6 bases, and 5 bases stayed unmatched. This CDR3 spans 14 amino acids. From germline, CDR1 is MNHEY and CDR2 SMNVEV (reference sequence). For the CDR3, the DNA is TGTGCCAGCAGATCGACAGGGGGCATTCAGCCCCAGCATTTT. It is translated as CASRSTGGIQPQHF.

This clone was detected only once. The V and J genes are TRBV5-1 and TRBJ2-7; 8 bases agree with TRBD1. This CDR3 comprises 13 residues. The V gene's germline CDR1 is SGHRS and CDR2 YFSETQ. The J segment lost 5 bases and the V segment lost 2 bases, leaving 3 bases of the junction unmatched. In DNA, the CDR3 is TGCGCCAGCAGCTTTGACAGGGGAAACGAGCAGTACTTC. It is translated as CASSFDRGNEQYF.

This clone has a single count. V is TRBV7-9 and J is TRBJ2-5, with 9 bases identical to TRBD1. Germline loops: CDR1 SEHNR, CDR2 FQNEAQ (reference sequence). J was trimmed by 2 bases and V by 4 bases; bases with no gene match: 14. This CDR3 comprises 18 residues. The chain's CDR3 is CASSWSTPGQGGQETQYF. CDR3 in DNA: TGTGCCAGCAGCTGGAGCACTCCGGGACAGGGAGGGCAAGAGACCCAGTACTTC.

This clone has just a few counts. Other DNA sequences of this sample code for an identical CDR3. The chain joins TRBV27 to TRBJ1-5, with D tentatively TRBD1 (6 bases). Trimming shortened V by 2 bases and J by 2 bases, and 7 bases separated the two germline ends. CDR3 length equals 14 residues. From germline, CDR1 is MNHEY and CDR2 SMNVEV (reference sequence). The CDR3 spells CASSLRQGNQPQHF. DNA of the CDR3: TGTGCCAGCAGTTTAAGACAGGGCAATCAGCCCCAGCATTTT.

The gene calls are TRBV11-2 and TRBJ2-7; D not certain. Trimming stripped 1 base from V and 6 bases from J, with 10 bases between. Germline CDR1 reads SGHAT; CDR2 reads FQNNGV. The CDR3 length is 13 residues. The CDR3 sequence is CASSLGRHVEQYF. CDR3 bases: TGTGCCAGCAGCTTAGGTAGACACGTCGAGCAGTACTTC.

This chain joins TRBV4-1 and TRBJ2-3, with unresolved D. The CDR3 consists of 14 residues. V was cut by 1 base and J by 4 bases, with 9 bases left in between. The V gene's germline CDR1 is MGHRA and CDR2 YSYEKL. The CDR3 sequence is CASSQAVGSDTQYF. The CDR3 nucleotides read TGCGCCAGCAGCCAAGCTGTCGGGTCAGATACGCAGTATTTT.

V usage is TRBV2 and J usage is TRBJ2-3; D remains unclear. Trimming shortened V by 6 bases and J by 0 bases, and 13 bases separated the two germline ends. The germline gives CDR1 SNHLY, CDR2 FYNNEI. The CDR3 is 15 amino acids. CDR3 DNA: TGTGCCAGCAGGACGATCGGCTCTAGCACAGATACGCAGTATTTT. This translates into CASRTIGSSTDTQYF.

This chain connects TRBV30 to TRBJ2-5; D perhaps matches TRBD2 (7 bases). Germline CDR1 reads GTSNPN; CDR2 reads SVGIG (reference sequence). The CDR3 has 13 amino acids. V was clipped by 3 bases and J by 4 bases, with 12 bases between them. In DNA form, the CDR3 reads TGTGCCTGGAGGAAGGGGGGGCGAGAGACCCAGTACTTC. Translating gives CAWRKGGRETQYF.

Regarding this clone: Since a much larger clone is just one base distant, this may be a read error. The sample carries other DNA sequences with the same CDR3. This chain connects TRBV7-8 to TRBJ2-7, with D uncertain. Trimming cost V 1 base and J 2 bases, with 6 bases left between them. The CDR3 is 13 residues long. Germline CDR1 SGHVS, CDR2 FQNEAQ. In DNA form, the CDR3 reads TGTGCCAGCAGCTTAGGCAGGACCTACGAGCAGTACTTC. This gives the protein CASSLGRTYEQYF.

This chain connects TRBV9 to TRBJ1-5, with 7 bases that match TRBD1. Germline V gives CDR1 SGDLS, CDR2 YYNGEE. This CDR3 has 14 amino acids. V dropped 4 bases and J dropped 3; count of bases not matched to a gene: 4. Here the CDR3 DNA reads TGTGCCAGCAGCCCCGGACAGGTCAATCAGCCCCAGCATTTT. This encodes CASSPGQVNQPQHF.

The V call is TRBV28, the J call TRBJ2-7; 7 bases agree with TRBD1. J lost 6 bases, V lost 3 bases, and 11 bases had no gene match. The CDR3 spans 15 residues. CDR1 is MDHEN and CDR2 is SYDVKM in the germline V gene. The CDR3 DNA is TGTGCCAGCAGTTTGACAGGGACGAGCATACGCGAGCAGTACTTC. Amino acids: CASSLTGTSIREQYF.

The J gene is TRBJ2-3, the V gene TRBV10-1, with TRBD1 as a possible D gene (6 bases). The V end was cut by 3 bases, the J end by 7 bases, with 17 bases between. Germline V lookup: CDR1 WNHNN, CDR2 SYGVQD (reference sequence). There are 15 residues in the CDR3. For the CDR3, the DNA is TGCGCCAGCAGTGACTCGACAGGACCCCCTTATACGCAGTATTTT. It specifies CASSDSTGPPYTQYF.

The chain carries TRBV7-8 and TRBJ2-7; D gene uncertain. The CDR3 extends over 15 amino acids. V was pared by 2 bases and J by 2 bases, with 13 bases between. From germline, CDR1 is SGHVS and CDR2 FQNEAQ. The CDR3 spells CASSLSPVQAYEQYF. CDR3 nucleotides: TGTGCCAGCAGCTTAAGCCCCGTACAAGCCTACGAGCAGTACTTC.

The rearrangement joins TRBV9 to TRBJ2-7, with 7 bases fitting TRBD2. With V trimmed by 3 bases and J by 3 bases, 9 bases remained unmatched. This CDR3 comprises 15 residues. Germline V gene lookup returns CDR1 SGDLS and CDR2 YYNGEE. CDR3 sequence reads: CASSATGLAVYEQYF. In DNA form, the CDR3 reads TGTGCCAGCAGCGCTACCGGGCTAGCGGTCTACGAGCAGTACTTC.

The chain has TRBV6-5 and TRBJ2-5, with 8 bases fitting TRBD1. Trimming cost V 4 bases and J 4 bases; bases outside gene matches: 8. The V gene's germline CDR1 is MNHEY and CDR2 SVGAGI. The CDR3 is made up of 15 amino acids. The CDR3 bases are TGTGCCAGCAGTTTCGCGGACAGGGATGGAGAGACCCAGTACTTC. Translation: CASSFADRDGETQYF.

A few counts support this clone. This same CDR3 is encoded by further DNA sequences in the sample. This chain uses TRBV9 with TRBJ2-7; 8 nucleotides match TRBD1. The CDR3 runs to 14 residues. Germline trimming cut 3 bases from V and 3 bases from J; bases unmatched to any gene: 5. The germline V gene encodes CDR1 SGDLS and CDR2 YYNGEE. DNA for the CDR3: TGTGCCAGCAGCGCCGGACAGGGAGGCTACGAGCAGTACTTC. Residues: CASSAGQGGYEQYF.

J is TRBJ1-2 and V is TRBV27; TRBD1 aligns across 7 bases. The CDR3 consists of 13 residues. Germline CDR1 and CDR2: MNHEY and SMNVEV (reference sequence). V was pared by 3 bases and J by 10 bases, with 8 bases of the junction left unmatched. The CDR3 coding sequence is TGTGCCAGCAGTTTTGAGGACAGGACCCCCTACACCTTC. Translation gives CASSFEDRTPYTF.